This entry lists 14 T cell receptor beta chains sequenced from one sample in a study of T-cell reconstitution after alpha-beta-depleted transplantation in children. This sample's TCRbeta library carried unique molecular identifier barcodes. TCRdb used MiXCR to reprocess the PCR reads, holding one entry per CDR3 protein. The sample includes about a million distinct CDR3 sequences, 25% to 30% of them seen just once. Source: PBMCs, mostly from graft donor cells, taken 360 days after TCRalphabeta/CD19-depleted stem cell transplant. These receptors all stem from a boy less than two years old who had a stem cell transplant for SCID, so the T cells may come from the graft donor.

The rearrangement links TRBV7-2 to TRBJ2-3; D gene uncertain. The CDR3 extends over 13 amino acids. Germline V gene sequence: CDR1 SGHTA, CDR2 FQGNSA. The V and J ends lost 5 bases and 0 bases respectively, with 6 bases between them. The CDR3 is CASSGSSTDTQYF. The CDR3 DNA sequence: TGTGCCAGCAGCGGATCTAGCACAGATACGCAGTATTTT.

The chain employs TRBV14 and TRBJ1-6; 10 bases are a match to TRBD1. Germline CDR1 and CDR2: SGHDN and FVKESK. Germline trimming cut 3 bases from V and 7 bases from J; bases unmatched to any gene: 6. This CDR3 is 16 amino acids long. CDR3 bases: TGTGCCAGCAGCCAGGACAGGGGGACTGGGAATTCACCCCTCCACTTT. Translating gives CASSQDRGTGNSPLHF.

The chain is built from TRBV18 and TRBJ2-4, with no clear D. V lost 4 bases and J 6 bases, leaving 10 bases between the germline ends. The CDR3 contains 13 residues. The germline V gene encodes CDR1 KGHSH and CDR2 LQKENI. The CDR3 DNA is TGTGCCAGCTCACAGGGTTTTGGAAACATTCAGTACTTC. It translates to CASSQGFGNIQYF. Full variable domain (missing parts from reference TRBV18 and TRBJ2-4): NAGVMQNPRHLVRRRGQEARLRCSPMKGHSHVYWYRQLPEEGLKFMVYLQKENIIDESGMPKERFSAEFPKEGPSILRIQQVVRGDSAAYFCASSQGFGNIQYFGAGTRLSVL.

This chain uses TRBV19 with TRBJ1-1; tentatively, D is TRBD1 (5 bases). This CDR3 spans 13 amino acids. From germline, CDR1 is LNHDA and CDR2 SQIVND (reference sequence). Trimming removed 8 bases from V and 6 bases from J, with 16 bases in between. CDR3 in DNA: TGTGCCAGTTCCAGGGTTTTGGTGTCTGAAGCTTTCTTT. Translating gives CASSRVLVSEAFF.

The CDR3 sequence is CASSQDRVYQETQYF. The CDR3 nucleotides read TGTGCCAGCAGCCAGGACAGGGTTTACCAAGAGACCCAGTACTTC. The rearrangement links TRBV14 to TRBJ2-5; 8 bases line up with TRBD1. The CDR3 runs 15 residues. V shed 3 bases, J shed 0 bases, and the junction held 3 bases outside the gene matches. Germline V lookup: CDR1 SGHDN, CDR2 FVKESK.

This clonotype was seen a handful of times. The chain couples TRBV29-1 to TRBJ2-3; 9 nucleotides line up with TRBD1. J gave up 6 bases and V 7 bases, and 5 bases lay outside the gene matches. This CDR3 comprises 12 residues. Germline CDR1 is SQVTM and CDR2 is ANQGSEA. This chain's CDR3 is CSAGQGTDTQYF. Written as DNA, the CDR3 is TGCAGCGCCGGACAGGGGACGGATACGCAGTATTTT.

This clonotype was counted at least ten times. The chain has TRBV5-1 and TRBJ1-1; D ambiguous. Germline V gives CDR1 SGHRS, CDR2 YFSETQ. Trimming took 4 bases from V and 1 from J, leaving 8 bases between them. The CDR3 runs 13 residues. CDR3 residues: CASSRDGNTEAFF. The CDR3 bases are TGCGCCAGCAGCCGCGACGGGAACACTGAAGCTTTCTTT.

This chain links TRBV20-1 with TRBJ1-6; 7 bases align to TRBD1. Looked up from germline, CDR1 is DFQATT and CDR2 is SNEGSKA (reference sequence). The CDR3 runs 13 residues. V lost 3 bases and J lost 7; bases outside the gene matches: 3. CDR3 amino acids: CSASDRANSPLHF. As DNA, the CDR3 is TGCAGTGCTAGTGACAGGGCCAATTCACCCCTCCACTTT.

The chain carries TRBV5-5 and TRBJ2-1; no reliable D call. With 3 bases removed from V and 4 bases from J, the gap between germline ends came to 11 bases. Per germline, CDR1 SGHKS and CDR2 YYEKEE (reference sequence). This CDR3 has 14 amino acids. The CDR3 loop is CASSYMSLYNEQFF. The DNA of the CDR3 is TGTGCCAGCAGCTATATGTCTCTGTACAATGAGCAGTTCTTC.

This chain links TRBV18 with TRBJ2-5, with 14 bases matching TRBD2. The CDR3 is 16 amino acids. Germline CDR1 reads KGHSH; CDR2 reads LQKENI. The J segment lost 5 bases and the V segment lost 3 bases, leaving 5 bases of the junction unmatched. This CDR3 is CASSPGLAGGKETQYF. The CDR3 nucleotides read TGTGCCAGCTCACCCGGACTAGCGGGGGGAAAGGAGACCCAGTACTTC.

This clonotype came up a few times. This chain connects TRBV7-2 to TRBJ2-5; no reliable D call. Germline lookup yields CDR1 SGHTA and CDR2 FQGNSA. The CDR3 is 14 residues long. The V end was cut by 2 bases, the J end by 5 bases, with 12 bases between. CDR3 sequence reads: CASSLKRVGETQYF. Here the CDR3 DNA reads TGTGCCAGCAGCTTAAAGCGAGTGGGGGAGACCCAGTACTTC.

This clonotype appeared a few times. The rearrangement uses TRBV6-5 and TRBJ2-1; 10 nucleotides agree with TRBD1. With 0 bases clipped from V and 10 bases from J, the junction kept 9 bases outside the gene matches. This CDR3 spans 16 amino acids. From germline, CDR1 is MNHEY and CDR2 SVGAGI. CDR3 coding DNA: TGTGCCAGCAGTTACTCGAAAGGGACAGGGGTTCGGGAGCAGTTCTTC. Protein product: CASSYSKGTGVREQFF.

The V and J genes are TRBV12-3 or TRBV12-4 and TRBJ2-1; D unresolved. This CDR3 is built from 14 residues. Trimming left V 3 bases short and J 7 bases short, with 13 bases between. The CDR3 DNA reads TGTGCCAGCAGTTTCCAGTTAAGCTTAAATGAGCAGTTCTTC. This sequence encodes CASSFQLSLNEQFF.

This clonotype showed up just a few times. The chain carries TRBV12-3 or TRBV12-4 and TRBJ2-3; D is uncertain. The CDR3 runs to 14 residues. V gave up 0 bases and J gave up 4 bases, with 8 bases separating them. The DNA of the CDR3 is TGTGCCAGCAGTTTAGCGGTGGAGTCAGATACGCAGTATTTT. As protein: CASSLAVESDTQYF.